This section outlines one T cell receptor beta chain sequence together with its context. The data are from a study of chemoradiotherapy in HPV16-positive cancers. Samples were taken several times over chemoradiotherapy. Per the germline V gene, CDR1 is MNHNS and CDR2 is SASEGT. The CDR3 totals 14 residues. Trimming took 7 bases from V and 7 from J, leaving 16 bases between them. The data were produced by immunoSEQ multiplex PCR, yet TCRdb's version contains in-frame clones alone and is incomplete. The table lists several thousand clones, roughly nine tenths of them singletons. The specimen comprised tumor tissue, sampled from a patient who underwent chemoradiotherapy. This TCR derives from a human donor with HPV-associated anogenital cancer. V and J are TRBV6-1 and TRBJ1-4; D remains ambiguous. CDR3 sequence (DNA): TGTGCCAGCACCAGAACGGGTGGAGGTGAAAAACTGTTTTTT. Encoded protein: CASTRTGGGEKLFF.